This T cell receptor (beta chain) was profiled in a study of cytomegalovirus exposure and HLA in healthy donors. Study-level results: Looking again later, the authors saw that most CMV-associated TCR beta chains seemed HLA-restricted.

A word on this clone: The antigen remains unidentified.

PCR used 60 Vbeta primers and 13 Jbeta primers. Sequencing was performed with immunoSEQ multiplex PCR; in TCRdb, only in-frame clones are kept and a portion is missing. The sample table includes around 130,000 clones. This CDR3 comprises 14 residues. Per germline, CDR1 SGHRS and CDR2 YFSETQ. The ends were cut back, 1 base at V and 0 bases at J, with 6 bases in the middle. The TCR comes from a woman aged 60-75 years in good health and CMV-seronegative. The rearrangement uses TRBV5-1 and TRBJ2-3; D unclear. Sequenced input: PBMCs. The CDR3 region has the DNA TGCGCCAGCAGCTTGCCAGTTAGCACAGATACGCAGTATTTT. It is translated as CASSLPVSTDTQYF.